The 23 T cell receptor beta chains below were found in one sample sequenced in a study of CD8 T cells in Susac syndrome. Reverse transcription of roughly 0.45 to 1 ug RNA was performed with random hexamers. TCRdb independently ran MiXCR on the immunoSEQ multiplex PCR reads; one entry per CDR3 protein. The sample includes tens of thousands of distinct CDR3 sequences, about 92% of them seen just once. Material: CD8+ T cells from PBMCs. The receptors derive from a human donor in good health.

This chain uses TRBV21-1 with TRBJ2-7. TRBV21-1 is given as a pseudogene. CDR3 length equals 13 residues. As DNA, the CDR3 is TGTGCCAGCAGCAAAGAATGGGGCTACGAGCAGTACTTC. Translated, it gives CASSKEWGYEQYF.

The chain links TRBV6-2 or TRBV6-3 to TRBJ2-7, with 7 bases aligning to TRBD1. Trimming removed 5 bases from V and 1 base from J; junction bases left unmatched: 5. CDR1 is MNHEY, CDR2 SVGEGT, per germline. This CDR3 contains 14 residues. The CDR3 spells CASSAWGQSYEQYF. CDR3 DNA sequence: TGTGCCAGCAGTGCCTGGGGACAGTCCTACGAGCAGTACTTC.

The chain combines TRBV7-2 with TRBJ2-7; TRBD2 is a possible D gene (6 bases). The CDR3 has 14 amino acids. Trimming shortened V by 1 base and J by 7 bases, and 14 bases separated the two germline ends. Germline-derived CDR1 and CDR2 are SGHTA and FQGNSA. Written as DNA, the CDR3 is TGTGCCAGCAGCTTAGTGGGGACTGCAGGGGAGCAGTACTTC. Encoded protein: CASSLVGTAGEQYF.

The rearrangement uses TRBV6-6 and TRBJ1-1; TRBD1 matches at 8 bases. Germline loops: CDR1 MNHNY, CDR2 SVGAGI (reference sequence). Trimming took 2 bases from V and 4 from J; bases not matched to a gene: 6. This CDR3 spans 15 amino acids. The CDR3 DNA is TGTGCCAGCAGTTACGATGGACAGGGTAGCACTGAAGCTTTCTTT. As protein: CASSYDGQGSTEAFF.

V and J are TRBV4-1 and TRBJ2-1; maybe TRBD2 (6 bases). The V and J ends lost 0 bases and 1 base respectively, with 16 bases between them. Per the germline V gene, CDR1 is MGHRA and CDR2 is YSYEKL. This CDR3 contains 18 residues. The CDR3 is CASSQDDAGLPSYNEQFF. The CDR3 region has the DNA TGCGCCAGCAGCCAAGATGACGCGGGACTCCCTTCCTACAATGAGCAGTTCTTC.

The V call is TRBV19, the J call TRBJ2-3; D unresolved. Trimming pared 3 bases from V and 3 bases from J, leaving 13 bases between. The germline gives CDR1 LNHDA, CDR2 SQIVND (reference sequence). CDR3 length: 15 amino acids. The DNA of the CDR3 is TGTGCCAGTAGTATTAGCCCTGCGTCGACAGATACGCAGTATTTT. It is translated as CASSISPASTDTQYF.

The CDR3 region is CASSVSLAADSYEQYF. DNA of the CDR3: TGTGCCAGCAGCGTCTCACTAGCGGCCGACAGCTACGAGCAGTACTTC. This chain uses TRBV9 with TRBJ2-7; 8 nucleotides line up with TRBD2. V dropped 2 bases and J dropped 3; count of bases not matched to a gene: 10. The CDR3 covers 16 residues. Germline CDR1 reads SGDLS; CDR2 reads YYNGEE.

The V call is TRBV20-1, the J call TRBJ2-1; possible D gene TRBD1, 5 bases. V lost 1 base and J 1 base, leaving 11 bases between the germline ends. CDR1 is DFQATT, CDR2 SNEGSKA, per germline (reference sequence). The CDR3 loop spans 15 amino acids. The CDR3 protein is CSARAVAGSYNEQFF. In DNA form, the CDR3 reads TGCAGTGCTAGAGCGGTGGCAGGGTCCTACAATGAGCAGTTCTTC.

The chain couples TRBV29-1 to TRBJ2-7; perhaps TRBD2 as D (6 bases). Germline lookup yields CDR1 SQVTM and CDR2 ANQGSEA. This CDR3 has 13 residues. With 5 bases removed from V and 3 bases from J, the gap between germline ends came to 14 bases. DNA for the CDR3: TGCAGCGTTTCCCCTTCGGGAGTCTACGAGCAGTACTTC. Residues: CSVSPSGVYEQYF.

The chain combines TRBV6-1 with TRBJ1-6; weak D call: TRBD1 (5 bases). This CDR3 contains 16 residues. Germline lookup yields CDR1 MNHNS and CDR2 SASEGT. Trimming removed 2 bases from V and 6 bases from J, with 14 bases in between. The DNA for the CDR3 is TGTGCCAGCAGTGAAAATTTGGGGGAAGGTAATTCACCCCTCCACTTT. This codes for CASSENLGEGNSPLHF.

The chain couples TRBV20-1 to TRBJ2-5, with 12 nucleotides matching TRBD2. Trimming took 4 bases from V and 1 from J; bases not matched to a gene: 7. CDR1 is DFQATT, CDR2 SNEGSKA, per germline (reference sequence). CDR3 length: 16 residues. In nucleotides, the CDR3 is TGCAGTGCTAAGGCTAGCGGGGGGGCCGTCCAAGAGACCCAGTACTTC. Residues: CSAKASGGAVQETQYF.

This chain connects TRBV7-8 to TRBJ2-3; the D gene is possibly TRBD2 (5 bases). With 5 bases removed from V and 5 bases from J, the gap between germline ends came to 14 bases. CDR1 and CDR2 (germline): SGHVS, FQNEAQ. The CDR3 contains 14 residues. CDR3 in amino acids: CASSMGQAEDTQYF. CDR3 bases: TGTGCCAGCAGCATGGGCCAAGCGGAAGATACGCAGTATTTT.

This rearrangement joins TRBV19 to TRBJ1-2; 7 positions agree with TRBD1. Germline trimming cut 0 bases from V and 2 bases from J; bases unmatched to any gene: 3. CDR1 is LNHDA and CDR2 is SQIVND in the germline V gene (reference sequence). The CDR3 has 15 amino acids. This CDR3 reads CASSIDGGQNYGYTF. The CDR3 DNA reads as TGTGCCAGTAGTATAGATGGGGGACAGAACTATGGCTACACCTTC.

The chain combines TRBV6-1 with TRBJ2-7; maybe TRBD1 (6 bases). The CDR3 runs to 16 residues. CDR1 MNHNS and CDR2 SASEGT come from the germline V gene. The V end was cut by 5 bases, the J end by 0 bases, with 17 bases between. The CDR3 bases are TGTGCCAGCAGTCTCCCGGGGACACAGCGCTCCTACGAGCAGTACTTC. Translation gives CASSLPGTQRSYEQYF.

This rearrangement joins TRBV10-2 to TRBJ1-2, with D tentatively TRBD1 (6 bases). Germline-derived CDR1 and CDR2 are WSHSY and SAAADI. Trimming cost V 6 bases and J 2 bases, with 10 bases left between them. The CDR3 spans 13 residues. The CDR3, as DNA: TGCGCCAGCAGCGCCGGACAGAACTATGGCTACACCTTC. This gives the protein CASSAGQNYGYTF.

The V gene is TRBV19, the J gene TRBJ2-7; no reliable D call. The germline gives CDR1 LNHDA, CDR2 SQIVND (reference sequence). V shed 4 bases and J shed 1 base, with 11 bases lying between them. The CDR3 extends over 14 amino acids. CDR3 coding DNA: TGTGCCAGTAGTAAATCGGGCCTGTCCTACGAGCAGTACTTC. Protein: CASSKSGLSYEQYF.

This chain uses TRBV20-1 with TRBJ2-1, with D tentatively TRBD1 or TRBD2 (5 bases each). Germline V gene data show CDR1 as DFQATT and CDR2 as SNEGSKA (reference sequence). Trimming left V 3 bases short and J 1 base short, with 16 bases between. CDR3 length equals 16 residues. The CDR3 sequence is CSASNRDRVSYNEQFF. CDR3 coding DNA: TGCAGTGCTAGTAACCGGGACCGTGTTTCCTACAATGAGCAGTTCTTC.

This chain uses TRBV20-1 with TRBJ2-1, with 8 bases matching TRBD2. Germline CDR1 and CDR2: DFQATT and SNEGSKA (reference sequence). CDR3 length: 15 residues. Trimming cost V 3 bases and J 6 bases; bases outside gene matches: 10. CDR3 sequence (DNA): TGCAGTGCTAGGAGGACGGGACTAGAGGCCAATGAGCAGTTCTTC. It specifies CSARRTGLEANEQFF.

J is TRBJ2-1 and V is TRBV7-2; TRBD1 agrees at 8 bases. Unmatched junction bases numbered 14, after V lost 5 bases and J lost 8 bases. Germline V gives CDR1 SGHTA, CDR2 FQGNSA. The CDR3 is 16 residues long. CDR3 loop: CASSPGQGFFVDEQFF. The CDR3 region has the DNA TGTGCCAGCAGCCCCGGACAGGGTTTTTTTGTTGATGAGCAGTTCTTC.

The chain couples TRBV4-3 to TRBJ2-1; a possible D gene is TRBD1 (6 bases). V shed 0 bases and J shed 2 bases, with 11 bases lying between them. This CDR3 has 16 amino acids. Germline V CDR1 and CDR2: LGHNA, YSLEER. The CDR3 nucleotides read TGCGCCAGCAGCCAAGATTTGGCAGGGGCCTACAATGAGCAGTTCTTC. Residues: CASSQDLAGAYNEQFF.

The chain couples TRBV7-9 to TRBJ2-2; D remains ambiguous. The CDR3 has 13 residues. The germline CDR1 and CDR2 sequences are SEHNR and FQNEAQ (reference sequence). Trimming removed 5 bases at V and 6 bases at J, with 10 bases between. The CDR3: CASSPWGAGELFF. Written as DNA, the CDR3 is TGTGCCAGCAGCCCCTGGGGTGCCGGGGAGCTGTTTTTT. The variable domain in full, with the rest retrieved from reference TRBV7-9 and TRBJ2-2, is DTGVSQNPRHKITKRGQNVTFRCDPISEHNRLYWYRQTLGQGPEFLTYFQNEAQLEKSRLLSDRFSAERPKGSFSTLEIQRTEQGDSAMYLCASSPWGAGELFFGEGSRLTVL.

V and J are TRBV7-9 and TRBJ2-7; D may be TRBD1 (6 bases). Germline V lookup: CDR1 SEHNR, CDR2 FQNEAQ (reference sequence). V was cut by 6 bases and J by 3 bases, with 21 bases left in between. This CDR3 is built from 16 residues. CDR3 nucleotide sequence: TGTGCCAGCAGTTACCCCCAGGAGAAGGGGGACTACGAGCAGTACTTC. Amino acid sequence: CASSYPQEKGDYEQYF.

The chain is built from TRBV12-3 or TRBV12-4 and TRBJ1-2; D perhaps matches TRBD1 (6 bases). The V gene lost 4 bases and the J gene lost 4 bases, with 16 bases spanning the gap. This CDR3 comprises 15 residues. The CDR3 DNA sequence: TGTGCCAGCAGTTCACACAGGGATATGCGCTATGGCTACACCTTC. Translation gives CASSSHRDMRYGYTF.